This paragraph covers one T cell receptor (beta chain) sequence. What it binds is not known. The PCR contained 60 Vbeta and 13 Jbeta primers. This table comes from immunoSEQ multiplex PCR, and its TCRdb copy is limited to in-frame clones, with some not included. The data show 150,000 or so clones, approximately 74% seen once. The data originate from a study of cytomegalovirus exposure and HLA in healthy donors. Broader study findings: It was reported that the classifier diagnosed cytomegalovirus status with high specificity and sensitivity in both the original and validation cohorts. Earlier analysis yielded a pattern in which most TCR beta V segments were productive about 90% or about 30% of the time. Reported findings show TCR beta sequences accurately forecast HLA-A and HLA-B alleles in most subjects. Most CMV-associated TCR beta chains appeared HLA-restricted in a later analysis.

The ends lost 2 bases at V and 15 bases at J; junction bases unmatched: 7. Germline V CDR1 and CDR2: SQVTM, ANQGSEA. The CDR3 totals 12 residues. The sequenced sample was PBMCs. The V call is TRBV29-1, the J call TRBJ2-1; 10 bases match TRBD2. This receptor was identified in a man younger than 35 in good health and CMV-seropositive. CDR3 in amino acids: CSVELAGGRGFF. CDR3 bases: TGCAGCGTTGAATTAGCGGGGGGCCGGGGGTTCTTC.